This T cell receptor beta chain originates from a study of T cells after yellow fever vaccination. This clonotype has a handful of counts. One entry per CDR3 protein, called by TCRdb with MiXCR from the 5' RACE reads. The table includes 600,000 to 750,000 distinct CDR3 sequences, 12% detected once. CDR1 and CDR2 from the germline V gene are SGHTA and FQGNSA. This CDR3 contains 15 residues. V was cut by 4 bases and J by 0 bases, with 9 bases left in between. The genes are TRBV7-2 and TRBJ2-2; D unclear. The material sequenced was PBMCs, taken on the day of the yellow fever booster vaccination. This TCR was recovered from a man aged 25-45 years who received the YFV17D yellow fever vaccine. CDR3 loop: CASSSQRTNTGELFF. In DNA form, the CDR3 reads TGTGCCAGCAGCTCCCAAAGGACGAACACCGGGGAGCTGTTTTTT.